Listed below are T cell receptor beta chains from one sample, sequenced in a study of shared T cell receptors in the human thymus. Only in-frame clones appear in the TCRdb table, and some are missing; sequencing was by immunoSEQ multiplex PCR. Of 640,000 or so clones listed, around 87% were seen once; the top ten hold over 0.008%. These records were also assigned to another study, of human thymus T cells.

The sample taken for sequencing was thymocytes. All receptors come from a boy younger than two with a congenital heart defect. The CDR3 runs from the conserved cysteine through the conserved F or W. The order of the fields is J gene, D gene, clone size, V gene, CDR3 DNA, CDR3 protein. The D gene is left open where the match is weak. Expanded clones are given a class, and other clones once, few, many or no size at all.

TRBJ2-3 | NA | NA | TRBV20-1 | TGCAGTGCCGAGCGGGATACGCAGTATTTT | CSAERDTQYF
TRBJ2-5 | TRBD2 | NA | TRBV2 | TGTGCCAGCAGTGAACCTTGGACTAGCGGGAGGGCTAAAGAGACCCAGTACTTC | CASSEPWTSGRAKETQYF
TRBJ1-5 | TRBD1 | NA | TRBV15 | TGTGCCACCAGCGGCGACACCAGACAGGGAGGTCAGCCCCAGCATTTT | CATSGDTRQGGQPQHF
TRBJ2-7 | NA | NA | TRBV7-2 | TGTGCCAGCACCGTCGAGGACAGAACCTACGAGCAGTACTTC | CASTVEDRTYEQYF
TRBJ2-1 | NA | NA | TRBV20-1 | TGCAGTGCCACAACTGAGCAGTTCTTC | CSATTEQFF
TRBJ2-5 | TRBD2 | NA | TRBV15 | TGTGCCACCAGCCTACGGACTAGCGGGGGGGATGGCTTTAAAGAGACCCAGTACTTC | CATSLRTSGGDGFKETQYF
TRBJ1-6 | NA | NA | TRBV15 | TGTGCCACCAGCAGACCACCCCCTAGGAATTCACCCCTCCACTTT | CATSRPPPRNSPLHF
TRBJ1-6 | NA | NA | TRBV9 | TGTGCCAGCAGCGGAGGAGCCAATTCACCCCTCCACTTT | CASSGGANSPLHF
TRBJ2-5 | NA | NA | TRBV13 | TGTGCCAGCAGCTTATCGCGTGACCAAGAGACCCAGTACTTC | CASSLSRDQETQYF
TRBJ2-3 | TRBD2 | NA | TRBV28 | TGTGCCAGCAGACCTAATTGGGGCCTAGCGGGCGGTCCAGATACGCAGTATTTT | CASRPNWGLAGGPDTQYF
TRBJ1-2 | NA | NA | TRBV5-1 | TGCGCCAGCAGCTTGGACGTGGCCCCCTATGGCTACACCTTC | CASSLDVAPYGYTF
TRBJ2-7 | TRBD2 | NA | TRBV9 | TGTGCCAGCAGCGTAGTGCTAGCGGGGGGGACCTACGAGCAGTACTTC | CASSVVLAGGTYEQYF
TRBJ2-1 | TRBD2 | NA | TRBV19 | TGTGCCAGTAGTAGCTCTCCTGGGACTAGCGGTCTCGGGGGGAATGAGCAGTTCTTC | CASSSSPGTSGLGGNEQFF
TRBJ2-1 | TRBD2 | NA | TRBV19 | TGTGCCAGTGGCCCGCTAGCGGGAGGGTACAATGAGCAGTTCTTC | CASGPLAGGYNEQFF
TRBJ2-7 | NA | NA | TRBV4-2 | TGTGCCAGCAGCCCCACGGTTGTGGGGGCGGGCTACGAGCAGTACTTC | CASSPTVVGAGYEQYF
TRBJ1-3 | TRBD1 | few | TRBV10-3 | TGTGCCATCAGTGAGTCGAAATCGGACAGGGGCTCTGGAAACACCATATATTTT | CAISESKSDRGSGNTIYF
TRBJ2-7 | TRBD1 | NA | TRBV7-8 | TGTGCCAGCAGCGCTACCCGGGACAGGCCAACCTACGAGCAGTACTTC | CASSATRDRPTYEQYF
TRBJ2-5 | TRBD2 | NA | TRBV27 | TGTGCCAGCAGTTTGGGAGGGAGTGAACAAGAGACCCAGTACTTC | CASSLGGSEQETQYF
TRBJ1-1 | NA | NA | TRBV27 | TGTGCCAGCTTATCAGGGACTGAAGCTTTCTTT | CASLSGTEAFF
TRBJ1-1 | NA | NA | TRBV27 | TGTGCCAGCAGTTTATCGGGGGGAGGGGCGATGAACACTGAAGCTTTCTTT | CASSLSGGGAMNTEAFF
TRBJ1-2 | NA | NA | TRBV6-1 | TGTGCCAGCAGTGAGGGGAGGCGCTATGATGGCTACACCTTC | CASSEGRRYDGYTF
TRBJ1-6 | TRBD1 | NA | TRBV14 | TGTGCCAGCAGCCAAGAGAAACCGACGGGGACAGGGCTAAGTTCACCCCTCCACTTT | CASSQEKPTGTGLSSPLHF
TRBJ2-1 | TRBD2 | NA | TRBV7-8 | TGTGCCAGCAGCTTACCCACCGGAGGACTAGCGGGAGCGCGAGGGCCCAATGAGCAGTTCTTC | CASSLPTGGLAGARGPNEQFF
TRBJ2-5 | TRBD2 | NA | TRBV11-2 | TGTGCCAGCAGCTTAGATCCACTGGCGGGAGAAGGGGAGACCCAGTACTTC | CASSLDPLAGEGETQYF
TRBJ2-5 | NA | once | TRBV10-3 | TGTGCCATCAGTGAGAAGGGGGGGGCTTCGGAGACCCAGTACTTC | CAISEKGGASETQYF
TRBJ2-1 | NA | NA | TRBV6-5 | TGTGCCAGCAGTTACGGAGTAGCGGAGTACAATGAGCAGTTCTTC | CASSYGVAEYNEQFF
TRBJ1-1 | TRBD1 | NA | TRBV7-9 | TGTGCCAGCACCGGACCTGGGGTCGGACAGGGGGGCCCAGGTGAAGCTTTCTTT | CASTGPGVGQGGPGEAFF
TRBJ2-5 | TRBD2 | NA | TRBV6-1 | TGTGCTTTTCGGGGGGGGAAACAAGAGACCCAGTACTTC | CAFRGGKQETQYF
TRBJ2-1 | TRBD2 | once | TRBV9 | TGTGCCAGCAGCGATAGCGGGACCTTCTACAATGAGCAGTTCTTC | CASSDSGTFYNEQFF
TRBJ2-3 | NA | NA | TRBV20-1 | TGCAGTTTAACTCCAGGCGATACGCAGTATTTT | CSLTPGDTQYF
TRBJ1-3 | NA | few | TRBV5-6 | TGTGCCAGCAGCCCCGGTTTCAAGTCGGACACCATATATTTT | CASSPGFKSDTIYF
TRBJ1-6 | NA | NA | TRBV6-5 | TGTGCCAGCAGCGAGATAAGCTCCTATAATTCACCCCTCCACTTT | CASSEISSYNSPLHF